The 27 T cell receptor beta chains in this list originate from one sample, sequenced in a study of blood T cell repertoires in COVID-19. Data came from immunoSEQ multiplex PCR; TCRdb stores just in-frame clones and leaves some out. In the table there are about 99,000 clones, nearly 90% of which are singletons. The specimen sequenced was peripheral blood. These receptors all come from a middle-aged man in a cohort sampled during active COVID-19.

This chain uses TRBV6-5 with TRBJ2-5, with TRBD1 identical over 8 bases. Looked up from germline, CDR1 is MNHEY and CDR2 is SVGAGI. V dropped 6 bases and J dropped 5; count of bases not matched to a gene: 8. The CDR3 runs 14 residues. This CDR3 reads CASSPDRAPETQYF. CDR3 DNA sequence: TGTGCCAGCAGCCCGGACAGGGCGCCCGAGACCCAGTACTTC.

The chain carries TRBV3-1 (or the pseudogene TRBV3-2) and TRBJ2-5; D perhaps matches TRBD2 (6 bases). CDR3 length: 13 amino acids. The V gene lost 4 bases and the J gene lost 4 bases, with 10 bases spanning the gap. Germline loops: CDR1 LGHDT, CDR2 YNNKEL (reference sequence). The CDR3 nucleotides are TGTGCCAGCAGCCCAGTGCGGGGAGAGACCCAGTACTTC. Residues: CASSPVRGETQYF.

The J gene is TRBJ1-4, the V gene TRBV7-9, with TRBD1 identical over 7 bases. This CDR3 has 14 amino acids. Germline V gene data show CDR1 as SEHNR and CDR2 as FQNEAQ (reference sequence). The V segment lost 6 bases and the J segment 5 bases; nucleotides outside the gene matches: 6. In DNA form, the CDR3 reads TGTGCCAGCAGGCCGCAGGACAGGAATGAAAAACTGTTTTTT. It encodes CASRPQDRNEKLFF.

The V call is TRBV4-3, the J call TRBJ1-2; D is perhaps TRBD1 (5 bases). The CDR3 has 15 amino acids. The V gene's germline CDR1 is LGHNA and CDR2 YSLEER. Between the trimmed V and J ends, which lost 1 base and 3 bases, there was a span of 12 bases. The CDR3 loop reads CASSQVGTSHYGYTF. The CDR3 DNA reads as TGCGCCAGCAGCCAAGTCGGGACTTCCCACTATGGCTACACCTTC.

The chain employs TRBV18 and TRBJ2-5; TRBD1 matches at 9 bases. The J segment lost 2 bases and the V segment lost 3 bases, leaving 7 bases of the junction unmatched. The germline gives CDR1 KGHSH, CDR2 LQKENI. CDR3 length equals 16 residues. The CDR3 spells CASSPTGTGQQETQYF. CDR3 in DNA: TGTGCCAGCTCACCCACCGGGACAGGGCAACAAGAGACCCAGTACTTC.

This clone was counted only a few times. This chain links TRBV7-3 with TRBJ2-7, with unresolved D. The CDR3 consists of 13 residues. V lost 1 base and J 4 bases, leaving 8 bases between the germline ends. Looked up from germline, CDR1 is SGHTA and CDR2 is FQGTGA. CDR3 nucleotide sequence: TGTGCCAGCAGCTTAATCTCCGGGTACGAGCAGTACTTC. Translating it yields CASSLISGYEQYF.

This chain connects TRBV19 to TRBJ1-2, with D unclear. From germline, CDR1 is LNHDA and CDR2 SQIVND (reference sequence). The CDR3 is 12 residues long. V dropped 6 bases and J dropped 0 bases, with 5 bases sitting between them. The DNA for the CDR3 is TGTGCCAGTAGGAGGACTAACTATGGCTACACCTTC. The encoded protein is CASRRTNYGYTF.

This clone has a single count. The chain has TRBV6-5 and TRBJ2-3; weak D call: TRBD1 (6 bases). Germline lookup yields CDR1 MNHEY and CDR2 SVGAGI. Trimming removed 2 bases at V and 5 bases at J, with 11 bases between. The CDR3 covers 14 residues. The CDR3 is CASSYRDNRDTQYF. The CDR3 nucleotides are TGTGCCAGCAGTTACCGGGACAACCGAGATACGCAGTATTTT.

The V and J genes are TRBV28 and TRBJ1-1; no clear D. Trimming shortened V by 5 bases and J by 0 bases, and 7 bases separated the two germline ends. The CDR3 covers 13 residues. Germline CDR1 reads MDHEN; CDR2 reads SYDVKM. CDR3 residues: CASSPTMNTEAFF. In DNA, the CDR3 is TGTGCCAGCAGTCCAACTATGAACACTGAAGCTTTCTTT.

The chain has TRBV19 and TRBJ2-1; TRBD2 agrees at 8 bases. CDR1 and CDR2 (germline): LNHDA, SQIVND (reference sequence). V shed 7 bases, J shed 7 bases, and the junction held 15 bases outside the gene matches. This CDR3 contains 16 residues. This CDR3 is CASKSSRAGVLNEQFF. The DNA for the CDR3 is TGTGCCAGTAAATCCTCGAGAGCGGGGGTTTTAAATGAGCAGTTCTTC.

The chain joins TRBV24-1 to TRBJ2-2; D might be TRBD2 (6 bases). The CDR3 totals 16 residues. Germline CDR1 KGHDR, CDR2 SFDVKD. V dropped 1 base and J dropped 6 bases, with 14 bases sitting between them. CDR3 in DNA: TGTGCCACCAGTGATTTTTCCAGGGAGGTTGCCGGGGAGCTGTTTTTT. This sequence encodes CATSDFSREVAGELFF.

The gene calls are TRBV12-5 and TRBJ1-2; D ambiguous. CDR1 and CDR2 from the germline V gene are LGHNT and FRNRAP. The CDR3 is made up of 17 amino acids. With 3 bases removed from V and 4 bases from J, the gap between germline ends came to 21 bases. The CDR3 DNA reads as TGTGCTAGTGGTTTCTCCTCCGCGGGAGGTTCTATCTATGGCTACACCTTC. As protein: CASGFSSAGGSIYGYTF.

The chain has TRBV3-1 (or the pseudogene TRBV3-2) and TRBJ2-1; 11 bases are shared with TRBD1. Germline trimming cut 3 bases from V and 4 bases from J; bases unmatched to any gene: 8. The CDR3 covers 17 residues. In germline, CDR1 is LGHDT, CDR2 YNNKEL (reference sequence). The CDR3 reads CASSHPSGQGVYNEQFF. The CDR3, as DNA: TGTGCCAGCAGCCACCCCTCGGGACAGGGGGTATACAATGAGCAGTTCTTC.

V is TRBV3-1 (or the pseudogene TRBV3-2) and J is TRBJ2-1; D is unresolved. The germline CDR1 and CDR2 sequences are LGHDT and YNNKEL (reference sequence). The CDR3 runs to 15 residues. Trimming shortened V by 1 base and J by 6 bases, and 13 bases separated the two germline ends. DNA for the CDR3: TGTGCCAGCAGCCAAGGTTCCAGGATAATCAATGAGCAGTTCTTC. Its protein is CASSQGSRIINEQFF.

The chain joins TRBV7-9 to TRBJ2-3; 7 bases agree with TRBD1. CDR1 is SEHNR and CDR2 is FQNEAQ in the germline V gene (reference sequence). The CDR3 is made up of 15 amino acids. V gave up 3 bases and J gave up 2 bases; unmatched junction bases: 5. The CDR3 here is CASSFGDSSTDTQYF. The CDR3 DNA is TGTGCCAGCAGCTTCGGGGACAGCTCCACAGATACGCAGTATTTT.

The chain links TRBV28 to TRBJ1-2; 7 bases agree with TRBD1. Losses at the gene ends were 5 bases for V and 0 bases for J; bases not matched to a gene: 3. The CDR3 extends over 14 amino acids. Germline V gene lookup returns CDR1 MDHEN and CDR2 SYDVKM. The CDR3 nucleotides read TGTGCCAGCAGTGCCGGGACAGCTAACTATGGCTACACCTTC. This codes for CASSAGTANYGYTF.

CDR3 region: CASSLTSGGVETQYF. CDR3 DNA sequence: TGTGCCAGCAGCTTGACTAGCGGGGGGGTTGAGACCCAGTACTTC. The V and J genes are TRBV7-7 and TRBJ2-5; 14 bases are shared with TRBD2. Losses at the gene ends were 3 bases for V and 5 bases for J; bases not matched to a gene: 2. The germline V gene encodes CDR1 SSHAT and CDR2 FNYEAQ (reference sequence). CDR3 length equals 15 residues.

The chain combines TRBV5-1 with TRBJ2-7; tentatively, D is TRBD1 (5 bases). Trimming pared 3 bases from V and 5 bases from J, leaving 9 bases between. Germline CDR1 SGHRS, CDR2 YFSETQ. CDR3 length: 12 residues. CDR3 sequence reads: CASSSGFHEQYF. The CDR3 DNA reads as TGCGCCAGCAGCTCAGGGTTTCACGAGCAGTACTTC.

V and J are TRBV19 and TRBJ2-3; 9 nucleotides agree with TRBD2. The germline V gene has CDR1 LNHDA and CDR2 SQIVND (reference sequence). V dropped 5 bases and J dropped 2; count of bases not matched to a gene: 5. The CDR3 contains 15 residues. The CDR3 spells CASSESGGTTDTQYF. For the CDR3, the DNA is TGTGCCAGTAGTGAAAGCGGGGGGACCACAGATACGCAGTATTTT. Full variable domain (outside the CDR3, taken from reference TRBV19 and TRBJ2-3): DGGITQSPKYLFRKEGQNVTLSCEQNLNHDAMYWYRQDPGQGLRLIYYSQIVNDFQKGDIAEGYSVSREKKESFPLTVTSAQKNPTAFYLCASSESGGTTDTQYFGPGTRLTVL.

V is TRBV18 and J is TRBJ2-7; 11 positions agree with TRBD2. Germline CDR1 KGHSH, CDR2 LQKENI. V trimming: 2 bases; J trimming: 6 bases; junction bases outside the gene matches: 3. This CDR3 comprises 14 residues. CDR3 protein: CASSPLAGGPEQYF. The CDR3, as DNA: TGTGCCAGCTCACCATTAGCGGGGGGGCCCGAGCAGTACTTC. Complete variable domain (other parts from reference TRBV18 and TRBJ2-7): NAGVMQNPRHLVRRRGQEARLRCSPMKGHSHVYWYRQLPEEGLKFMVYLQKENIIDESGMPKERFSAEFPKEGPSILRIQQVVRGDSAAYFCASSPLAGGPEQYFGPGTRLTVT.

As for this clone: In the same sample, other DNA sequences code for this CDR3. V and J are TRBV5-1 and TRBJ2-3; a possible D gene is TRBD2 (5 bases). Germline V gene lookup returns CDR1 SGHRS and CDR2 YFSETQ. This CDR3 contains 15 residues. Deletions cut 5 bases from V and 0 bases from J, with 13 bases between. The CDR3 here is CASRLSGTSTDTQYF. The CDR3 coding sequence is TGCGCCAGCAGGTTAAGCGGTACTAGCACAGATACGCAGTATTTT.

The table lists this clone with a count of one. V gene TRBV15 combines with J gene TRBJ2-7; 10 bases fit TRBD2. Germline loops: CDR1 LNHNV, CDR2 YYDKDF (reference sequence). The CDR3 sequence is 15 residues long. V gave up 5 bases and J gave up 1 base; unmatched junction bases: 5. Here the CDR3 DNA reads TGTGCCACCAGCCCAAATAGCGGGGGGTCCTACGAGCAGTACTTC. It codes for CATSPNSGGSYEQYF.

The chain couples TRBV19 to TRBJ2-5; D is perhaps TRBD2 (5 bases). Germline V gives CDR1 LNHDA, CDR2 SQIVND (reference sequence). With 5 bases removed from V and 6 bases from J, the gap between germline ends came to 10 bases. The CDR3 spans 12 residues. CDR3 in DNA: TGTGCCAGTAGTGAGGGTTTTAAGACCCAGTACTTC. Amino acid sequence: CASSEGFKTQYF.

This sequence joins TRBV6-2 or TRBV6-3 and TRBJ2-5, with 11 bases aligning to TRBD2. This CDR3 has 19 residues. Germline V gene data show CDR1 as MNHEY and CDR2 as SVGEGT. With 5 bases clipped from V and 2 bases from J, the junction kept 16 bases outside the gene matches. The CDR3 is CASSPWSPIAGGPQETQYF. CDR3 coding DNA: TGTGCCAGCAGTCCGTGGAGCCCCATAGCGGGGGGGCCTCAAGAGACCCAGTACTTC.

The chain's CDR3 is CASSGQGSNEQFF. The DNA for the CDR3 is TGTGCCAGCAGTGGACAGGGGAGCAATGAGCAGTTCTTC. The chain employs TRBV12-3 or TRBV12-4 and TRBJ2-1, with 9 bases matching TRBD1. The ends lost 5 bases at V and 6 bases at J; junction bases unmatched: 2. The CDR3 has 13 amino acids.

This clone was observed a single time. This chain links TRBV11-2 with TRBJ2-1; TRBD2 agrees at 8 bases. V was pared by 5 bases and J by 7 bases, with 7 bases of the junction left unmatched. Germline V CDR1 and CDR2: SGHAT, FQNNGV. The CDR3 has 14 amino acids. CDR3: CASSPFAGGNEQFF. CDR3 DNA: TGTGCCAGCAGCCCTTTCGCGGGGGGTAATGAGCAGTTCTTC.

This chain connects TRBV14 to TRBJ2-7, with D perhaps matching TRBD1 (6 bases). The CDR3 totals 14 residues. Germline V gene sequence: CDR1 SGHDN, CDR2 FVKESK. The V gene lost 4 bases and the J gene lost 3 bases, with 13 bases spanning the gap. CDR3 nucleotides: TGTGCCAGCAGCCGCCAGGGGTTATTCTACGAGCAGTACTTC. Translated, it gives CASSRQGLFYEQYF.